One sample yielded the 19 T cell receptor beta chains listed below, sequenced in a study of CD8+ T cells in alopecia areata. Extracted RNA was reverse transcribed, and the resulting cDNA served as sequencing template. Here immunoSEQ multiplex PCR was the method, and the copy in TCRdb shows in-frame clones only, minus some. The repertoire holds over 120,000 clones, with roughly three fifths as singletons. This material consisted of CD4+ T cells sorted from blood, taken at week 0. These receptors originate from a human donor with alopecia areata.

The rearrangement joins TRBV23-1 to TRBJ1-2, with TRBD1 matching 8 bases. TRBV23-1 is an ORF; its function is uncertain. The CDR3 is 16 amino acids. V was pared by 6 bases and J by 4 bases, with 13 bases of the junction left unmatched. The CDR3 sequence: CASRFLQGDYFYGYTF. DNA of the CDR3: TGCGCCAGCAGATTCTTACAGGGGGATTATTTCTATGGCTACACCTTC.

The chain links TRBV10-3 to TRBJ2-7; TRBD1 matches at 8 bases. CDR1 is ENHRY, CDR2 SYGVKD, per germline. The CDR3 sequence is 15 residues long. Trimming at V came to 8 bases and at J to 1 base, leaving 10 bases not matched to a gene. The CDR3 sequence: CAIRDRDRSSYEQYF. CDR3 nucleotides: TGTGCCATCCGAGACCGGGACAGGTCGTCCTACGAGCAGTACTTC.

The chain carries TRBV13 and TRBJ1-6; 7 bases align to TRBD1. Germline CDR1 is PRHDT and CDR2 is FYEKMQ (reference sequence). The CDR3 sequence is 16 residues long. V lost 1 base and J lost 7; bases outside the gene matches: 7. The CDR3 is CASSLDRGKRNSPLHF. CDR3 DNA: TGTGCCAGCAGCTTAGACAGGGGAAAACGGAATTCACCCCTCCACTTT.

This clone occurred a few times. This chain links TRBV7-2 with TRBJ2-3, with a tentative D call TRBD1 (5 bases). The germline V gene has CDR1 SGHTA and CDR2 FQGNSA. This CDR3 spans 15 amino acids. Trimming left V 0 bases short and J 1 base short, with 8 bases between. The CDR3 loop is CASSLAGVRTDTQYF. The CDR3 DNA sequence: TGTGCCAGCAGCTTAGCAGGGGTGCGCACAGATACGCAGTATTTT.

The chain has TRBV29-1 and TRBJ1-1, with D uncertain. The germline CDR1 and CDR2 sequences are SQVTM and ANQGSEA. Trimming removed 1 base from V and 3 bases from J, with 9 bases in between. This CDR3 is 13 amino acids long. CDR3 nucleotides: TGCAGCGTTGAAGCTCTAGGGCACACTGAAGCTTTCTTT. It specifies CSVEALGHTEAFF.

There are a few counts of this clone. This sequence joins TRBV5-6 and TRBJ1-4; no clear D gene. Trimming left V 4 bases short and J 5 bases short, with 9 bases between. Germline values: CDR1 SGHDT, CDR2 YYEEEE. The CDR3 contains 13 residues. CDR3 nucleotides: TGTGCCAGCAGCACCGCGCGAAATGAAAAACTGTTTTTT. It specifies CASSTARNEKLFF.

Comments on this clone: This sample also contains other DNA sequences that code for the same CDR3. This rearrangement joins TRBV18 to TRBJ2-5, with D perhaps TRBD2 (5 bases). V was shortened by 2 bases and J by 2 bases, with 9 bases between the two germline ends. CDR1 is KGHSH and CDR2 is LQKENI in the germline V gene. There are 14 residues in the CDR3. The chain's CDR3 is CASSPGLSQETQYF. The CDR3 DNA is TGTGCCAGCTCACCAGGACTGAGTCAAGAGACCCAGTACTTC. Together with reference TRBV18 and TRBJ2-5, the CDR3 gives the full variable domain: NAGVMQNPRHLVRRRGQEARLRCSPMKGHSHVYWYRQLPEEGLKFMVYLQKENIIDESGMPKERFSAEFPKEGPSILRIQQVVRGDSAAYFCASSPGLSQETQYFGPGTRLLVL.

The chain recombines TRBV6-1 with TRBJ1-6; D possibly corresponds to TRBD1 (6 bases). V lost 10 bases and J 7 bases, leaving 20 bases between the germline ends. This CDR3 has 15 residues. From germline, CDR1 is MNHNS and CDR2 SASEGT. In nucleotides, the CDR3 is TGTGCCACCTCCTCATCGCCAGGGGTAAATTCACCCCTCCACTTT. It specifies CATSSSPGVNSPLHF.

Worth noting for this clone: This sample also contains other DNA sequences that code for the same CDR3. V and J are TRBV29-1 and TRBJ2-2; 7 positions agree with TRBD2. CDR1 and CDR2 from the germline V gene are SQVTM and ANQGSEA. Trimming removed 5 bases from V and 6 bases from J; junction bases left unmatched: 0. CDR3 length equals 11 residues. The CDR3 DNA reads as TGCAGCGTTCGGGGGGCCGGGGAGCTGTTTTTT. Encoded protein: CSVRGAGELFF.

The rearrangement links TRBV15 to TRBJ1-5, with TRBD1 matching 11 bases. Germline-derived CDR1 and CDR2 are LNHNV and YYDKDF (reference sequence). The CDR3 is 16 amino acids. Germline trimming cut 1 base from V and 7 bases from J; bases unmatched to any gene: 6. The CDR3 sequence: CATSRVGTGGLQPQHF. The CDR3 nucleotides are TGTGCCACCAGCAGAGTTGGGACAGGGGGTTTACAGCCCCAGCATTTT.

V gene TRBV7-8 combines with J gene TRBJ2-7, with D possibly being TRBD1 (5 bases). CDR1 and CDR2 (germline): SGHVS, FQNEAQ. The CDR3 loop spans 14 amino acids. The V end was cut by 0 bases, the J end by 0 bases, with 6 bases between. CDR3 nucleotides: TGTGCCAGCAGCTTAGCGGACATCTCCTACGAGCAGTACTTC. Residues: CASSLADISYEQYF. Together with reference TRBV7-8 and TRBJ2-7, the CDR3 gives the full variable domain: GAGVSQSPRYKVAKRGQDVALRCDPISGHVSLFWYQQALGQGPEFLTYFQNEAQLDKSGLPSDRFFAERPEGSVSTLKIQRTQQEDSAVYLCASSLADISYEQYFGPGTRLTVT.

This rearrangement joins TRBV5-1 to TRBJ1-5; D is uncertain. This CDR3 has 15 amino acids. V gave up 4 bases and J gave up 3 bases, with 14 bases separating them. Germline V gives CDR1 SGHRS, CDR2 YFSETQ. CDR3 coding DNA: TGCGCCAGCAGCCTCGGATCGGGTTCCAATCAGCCCCAGCATTTT. This codes for CASSLGSGSNQPQHF.

The chain combines TRBV7-9 with TRBJ2-3; 9 positions match TRBD1. In germline, CDR1 is SEHNR, CDR2 FQNEAQ (reference sequence). The CDR3 has 16 amino acids. V was clipped by 4 bases and J by 4 bases; unmatched bases: 9. The CDR3 sequence is CASSYLTGGSADTQYF. The DNA for the CDR3 is TGTGCCAGCAGCTATTTAACAGGGGGCTCTGCAGATACGCAGTATTTT.

The chain links TRBV29-1 to TRBJ2-7; D unresolved. The CDR3 has 11 amino acids. From germline, CDR1 is SQVTM and CDR2 ANQGSEA. Trimming stripped 2 bases from V and 6 bases from J, with 8 bases between. CDR3 region: CSVELWSEQYF. For the CDR3, the DNA is TGCAGCGTTGAACTCTGGTCCGAGCAGTACTTC.

This clone was counted only a few times. The rearrangement links TRBV7-3 to TRBJ2-7; D gene uncertain. CDR1 and CDR2 (germline): SGHTA, FQGTGA. CDR3 length: 11 residues. V was cut by 3 bases and J by 4 bases, with 4 bases left in between. CDR3 in amino acids: CASSFRYEQYF. The CDR3 bases are TGTGCCAGCAGCTTTCGATACGAGCAGTACTTC.

The genes are TRBV11-3 and TRBJ2-5; D gene unclear. The V gene lost 4 bases and the J gene lost 5 bases, with 11 bases spanning the gap. Germline values: CDR1 SGHNT, CDR2 YENEEA. This CDR3 has 13 residues. CDR3 sequence: CASSSLLKETQYF. The CDR3 DNA is TGTGCCAGCAGCTCACTACTTAAGGAGACCCAGTACTTC.

This clone was seen a few times. The chain links TRBV19 to TRBJ1-4; tentatively, D is TRBD1 (5 bases). Germline V lookup: CDR1 LNHDA, CDR2 SQIVND (reference sequence). CDR3 length: 14 amino acids. Trimming left V 7 bases short and J 0 bases short, with 9 bases between. CDR3 nucleotide sequence: TGTGCCAGTACCGGGGGAGCAACTAATGAAAAACTGTTTTTT. It translates to CASTGGATNEKLFF.

The chain carries TRBV28 and TRBJ1-4; possibly TRBD1 for D (5 bases). The V and J ends lost 5 bases and 8 bases respectively, with 15 bases between them. This CDR3 comprises 14 residues. CDR1 MDHEN and CDR2 SYDVKM come from the germline V gene. CDR3 sequence reads: CASSETRVGEKLFF. The CDR3 bases are TGTGCCAGCAGTGAAACCAGGGTGGGGGAAAAACTGTTTTTT.

The V call is TRBV4-3, the J call TRBJ1-6; D may be TRBD1 (6 bases). Germline CDR1 and CDR2: LGHNA and YSLEER. The CDR3 is 15 amino acids. Trimming removed 0 bases from V and 9 bases from J, with 12 bases in between. CDR3: CASSQEGGGGSPLHF. The CDR3 DNA sequence: TGCGCCAGCAGCCAAGAAGGGGGAGGCGGTTCACCCCTCCACTTT.